The clone carrying this T cell receptor (beta chain) was observed a handful of times. This entry belongs to a study of early T cells in non-severe SARS-CoV-2 infection. Study at large: Unsorted whole blood bulk RNA was sequenced, with unpaired chains.

TCRdb processed the 5' RACE reads anew with MiXCR; each CDR3 protein has one entry. Counted here are about 43,000 distinct CDR3 sequences, about 11% occurring once; the ten biggest clones make up 9.5% to 10%. This receptor was identified in an adult who was a healthcare worker with PCR-confirmed SARS-CoV-2 infection or an uninfected control (not recorded which). The sequencing sample was made of whole blood.

As DNA, the CDR3 is TGTGCCAGCAGTCCCCATCCGGGACCCAGGATTGGCACAGATACGCAGTATTTT. It yields the protein CASSPHPGPRIGTDTQYF. The chain employs TRBV9 and TRBJ2-3; perhaps D is TRBD1 or TRBD2 (5 bases each). Trimming stripped 5 bases from V and 1 base from J, with 23 bases between. Germline-derived CDR1 and CDR2 are SGDLS and YYNGEE. The CDR3 has 18 amino acids.